Listed below are T cell receptor beta chains from one sample, sequenced in a study of cytomegalovirus exposure and HLA in healthy donors. Clones were read by immunoSEQ multiplex PCR, and TCRdb kept only the in-frame ones, dropping some. The table records hundreds of thousands of clones, about 80% of them present only once. Sequencing was carried out using PBMCs. Every receptor here comes from a male donor in good health and CMV-seronegative. Each CDR3 is given with its conserved first and last residue. Fields, in order: J gene, V gene, clone size, D gene, CDR3 DNA, CDR3 protein. The D gene is left open where the match is weak. Expanded clones are given a class, and other clones once, few, many or no size at all.

>TRBJ2-5|TRBV5-1|NA|TRBD1
TGCGCCAGCAGCGAAGGACAGGGAGAAGAGACCCAGTACTTC
CASSEGQGEETQYF
>TRBJ1-6|TRBV4-3|NA|NA
TGCGCCAGCAGCCTGGTAGCCAGGGATTCACCCCTCCACTTT
CASSLVARDSPLHF
>TRBJ2-7|TRBV5-1|NA|NA
TGCGCCAGCAGCTTCCCCCAGGGGGGAACCTACGAGCAGTACTTC
CASSFPQGGTYEQYF
>TRBJ1-5|TRBV7-8|NA|NA
TGTGCCAGCAGCTTAGGACGGGGAAGCAATCAGCCCCAGCATTTT
CASSLGRGSNQPQHF
>TRBJ1-1|TRBV11-3|NA|TRBD1
TGTGCCAGCAGCTTAAACAGGGGGAGCACTGAAGCTTTCTTT
CASSLNRGSTEAFF
>TRBJ2-7|TRBV7-9|NA|TRBD1
TGTGCCAGCAGCTTCCGGGACAGGGGCAACGAGCAGTACTTC
CASSFRDRGNEQYF
>TRBJ1-5|TRBV7-2|few|NA
TGTGCCAGCACCTTGGGACCTGGAGGGGCGAGCAATCAGCCCCAGCATTTT
CASTLGPGGASNQPQHF
>TRBJ2-1|TRBV7-7|NA|NA
TGTGCTAGCAGCGTGGACCGGGGGAACGAGCAGTTCTTC
CASSVDRGNEQFF
>TRBJ1-1|TRBV7-6|NA|NA
TGTGCCAGCAGCTTAGAGGGGGACACTGAAGCTTTCTTT
CASSLEGDTEAFF
>TRBJ1-2|TRBV5-4|NA|TRBD1
TGTGCCAGTAGCTTAACAGGGGTAACCTATGGCTACACCTTC
CASSLTGVTYGYTF
>TRBJ2-3|TRBV7-9|NA|NA
TGTGCCAGCAGCCCTTCGACAGGGAGGACAGATACGCAGTATTTT
CASSPSTGRTDTQYF
>TRBJ2-3|TRBV7-2|NA|NA
TGTGCCAGCAGCTTAGTAGCGGACAGCACAGATACGCAGTATTTT
CASSLVADSTDTQYF
>TRBJ1-6|TRBV5-1|NA|TRBD1
TGCGCCAGCAAGACAGGGGGCACCTATAATTCACCCCTCCACTTT
CASKTGGTYNSPLHF
>TRBJ2-7|TRBV5-4|few|TRBD2
TGTGCCAGCAGCGAGGTGGGAGCGGGAGGGGAGCAGTACTTC
CASSEVGAGGEQYF
>TRBJ1-2|TRBV6-5|NA|NA
TGTGCCAGCAGTTATCAACCTACTAACTATGGCTACACCTTC
CASSYQPTNYGYTF
>TRBJ2-3|TRBV6-1|few|NA
TGTGCCAGCAGTACCGGGGGAGGCACAGATACGCAGTATTTT
CASSTGGGTDTQYF